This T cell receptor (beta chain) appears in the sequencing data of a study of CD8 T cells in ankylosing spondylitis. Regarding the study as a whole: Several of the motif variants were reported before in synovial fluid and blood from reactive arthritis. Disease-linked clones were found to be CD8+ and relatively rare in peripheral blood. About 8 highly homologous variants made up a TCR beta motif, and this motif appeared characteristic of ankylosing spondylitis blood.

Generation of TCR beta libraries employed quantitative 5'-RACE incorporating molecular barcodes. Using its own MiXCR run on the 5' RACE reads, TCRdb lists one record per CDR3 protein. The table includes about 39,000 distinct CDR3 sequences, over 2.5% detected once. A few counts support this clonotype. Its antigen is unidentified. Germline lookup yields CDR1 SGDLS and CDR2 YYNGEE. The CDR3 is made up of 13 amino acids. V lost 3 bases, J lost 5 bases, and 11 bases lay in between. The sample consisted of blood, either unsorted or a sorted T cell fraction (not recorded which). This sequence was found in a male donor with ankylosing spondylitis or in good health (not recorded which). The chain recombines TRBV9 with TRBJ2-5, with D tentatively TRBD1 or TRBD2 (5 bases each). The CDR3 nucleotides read TGTGCCAGCAGCGGAGCGGCAGGGGAGACCCAGTACTTC. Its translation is CASSGAAGETQYF.